These T cell receptor beta chains were read from a single sample in a study of CD8+CD57+ T cells in acquired aplastic anemia. TCRdb itself ran the reads through MiXCR, one entry per CDR3 protein. The table records about 270,000 distinct CDR3 sequences, 70% to 85% of them present only once. The specimen was sorted CD4+, CD8+, or CD8+CD57+ T cells (not recorded which) from PBMCs. These receptors all come from a human donor with aplastic anemia. CDR3s include the opening cysteine and the closing phenylalanine or tryptophan. Clone size is not always given. Where it is, it says once, few, many or a class for expanded clones.

>TRBV15|TRBJ1-6|NA
CATSSAESSYNSPLHF
>TRBV11-2|TRBJ1-2|NA
CASSRGGAGGYTF
>TRBV11-3|TRBJ2-4|NA
CASGVDGTVQYF
>TRBV7-2|TRBJ2-3|NA
CASSSGGAEEQQYF
>TRBV5-1|TRBJ1-1|NA
CASSFDRGHTEAFF
>TRBV7-8|TRBJ2-2|NA
CASSQARLAANTGELFF
>TRBV15|TRBJ2-4|NA
CASGGAGKNQYF
>TRBV19|TRBJ1-1|NA
CASSNSGGVNTEAFF
>TRBV4-1|TRBJ1-2|NA
CASSQDKGTGYTF
>TRBV5-5|TRBJ1-1|NA
CASSPGDGTEAFF
>TRBV20-1|TRBJ2-7|NA
CSARPTDRDYF
>TRBV9|TRBJ2-1|NA
CASSVVVGTGEWQQFF
>TRBV7-9|NA|once
CASSLASANEKLFF
>TRBV5-4|TRBJ2-4|NA
CASSRGTDIQYF
>TRBV5-6|TRBJ2-1|NA
CASSLSVGDYNEQFF
>TRBV7-8|TRBJ2-7|NA
CASSFVRGPDTQHF
>TRBV9|TRBJ2-3|NA
CASSLAGGPADTYF
>TRBV24-1|TRBJ2-1|NA
CATAARDRGNEQFF
>TRBV13|TRBJ2-1|NA
CASSLVAWGNEQHFF
>TRBV20-1|TRBJ2-1|NA
CSARSTSGANNEQFF
>TRBV9|TRBJ2-3|NA
CASSVAVGRNQPHF
>TRBV19|TRBJ2-3|NA
CASSIPRNGLAGAEMDTQYF
>TRBV9|TRBJ1-2|NA
CASSAGGQSTDTYTF
>TRBV19|TRBJ2-3|NA
CASSGGTGWSYNEQYF